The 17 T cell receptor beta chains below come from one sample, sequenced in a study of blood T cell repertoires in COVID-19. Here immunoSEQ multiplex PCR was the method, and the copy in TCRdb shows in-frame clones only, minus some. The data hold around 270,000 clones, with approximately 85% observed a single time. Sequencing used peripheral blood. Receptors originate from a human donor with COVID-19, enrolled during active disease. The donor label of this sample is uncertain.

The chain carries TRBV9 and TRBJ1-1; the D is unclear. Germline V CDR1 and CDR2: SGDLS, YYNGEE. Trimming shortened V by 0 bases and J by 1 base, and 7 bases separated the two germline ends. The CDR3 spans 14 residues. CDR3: CASSVAAENTEAFF. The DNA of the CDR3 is TGTGCCAGCAGCGTAGCTGCAGAGAACACTGAAGCTTTCTTT.

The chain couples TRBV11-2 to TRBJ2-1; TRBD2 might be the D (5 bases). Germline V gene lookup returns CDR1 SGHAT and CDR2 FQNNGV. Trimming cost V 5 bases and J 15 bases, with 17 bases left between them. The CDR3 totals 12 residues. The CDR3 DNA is TGTGCCAGCAGCCTAGTCACTAGTCGTCCGTTCTTC. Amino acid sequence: CASSLVTSRPFF.

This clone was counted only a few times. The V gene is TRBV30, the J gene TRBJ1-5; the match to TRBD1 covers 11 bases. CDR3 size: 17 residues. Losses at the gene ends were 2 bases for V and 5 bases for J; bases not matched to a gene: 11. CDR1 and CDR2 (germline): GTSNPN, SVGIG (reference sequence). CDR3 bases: TGTGCCTGGAGTCCCGGGACAGGGGGTAAGTCCTATCAGCCCCAGCATTTT. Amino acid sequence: CAWSPGTGGKSYQPQHF. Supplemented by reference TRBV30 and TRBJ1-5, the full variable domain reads SQTIHQWPATLVQPVGSPLSLECTVEGTSNPNLYWYRQAAGRGLQLLFYSVGIGQISSEVPQNLSASRPQDRQFILSSKKLLLSDSGFYLCAWSPGTGGKSYQPQHFGDGTRLSIL.

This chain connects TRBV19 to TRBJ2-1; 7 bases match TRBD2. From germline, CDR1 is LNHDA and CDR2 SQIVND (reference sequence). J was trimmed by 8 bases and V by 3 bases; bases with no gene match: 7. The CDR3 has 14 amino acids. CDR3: CASSIGGGRYEQFF. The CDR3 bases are TGTGCCAGTAGTATCGGAGGCGGGAGATATGAGCAGTTCTTC.

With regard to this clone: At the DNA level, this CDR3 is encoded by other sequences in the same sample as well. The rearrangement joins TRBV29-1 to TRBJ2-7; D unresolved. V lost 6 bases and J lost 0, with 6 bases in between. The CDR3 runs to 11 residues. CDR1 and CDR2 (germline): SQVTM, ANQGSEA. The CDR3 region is CSVERSYEQYF. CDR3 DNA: TGCAGCGTGGAACGCTCCTACGAGCAGTACTTC.

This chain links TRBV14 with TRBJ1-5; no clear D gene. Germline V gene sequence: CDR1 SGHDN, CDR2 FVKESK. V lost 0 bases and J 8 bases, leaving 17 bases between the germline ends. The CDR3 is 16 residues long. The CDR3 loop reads CASSQEGRVPGKPQHF. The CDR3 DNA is TGTGCCAGCAGCCAAGAAGGTAGAGTCCCGGGTAAGCCCCAGCATTTT.

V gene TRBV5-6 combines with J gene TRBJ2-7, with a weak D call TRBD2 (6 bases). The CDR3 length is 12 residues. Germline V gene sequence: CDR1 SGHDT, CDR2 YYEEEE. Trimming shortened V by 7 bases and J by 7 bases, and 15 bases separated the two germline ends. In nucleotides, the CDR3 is TGTGCCAGCTCAGGGCTCGGGGGTGAGCAGTACTTC. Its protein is CASSGLGGEQYF.

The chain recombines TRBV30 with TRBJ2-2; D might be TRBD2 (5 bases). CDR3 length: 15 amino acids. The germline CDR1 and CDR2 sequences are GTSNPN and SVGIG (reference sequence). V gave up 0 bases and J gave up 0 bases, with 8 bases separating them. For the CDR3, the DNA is TGTGCCTGGAGTGTGGTCGGGGCGAACACCGGGGAGCTGTTTTTT. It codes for CAWSVVGANTGELFF. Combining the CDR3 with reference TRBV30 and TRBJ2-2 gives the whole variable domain SQTIHQWPATLVQPVGSPLSLECTVEGTSNPNLYWYRQAAGRGLQLLFYSVGIGQISSEVPQNLSASRPQDRQFILSSKKLLLSDSGFYLCAWSVVGANTGELFFGEGSRLTVL.

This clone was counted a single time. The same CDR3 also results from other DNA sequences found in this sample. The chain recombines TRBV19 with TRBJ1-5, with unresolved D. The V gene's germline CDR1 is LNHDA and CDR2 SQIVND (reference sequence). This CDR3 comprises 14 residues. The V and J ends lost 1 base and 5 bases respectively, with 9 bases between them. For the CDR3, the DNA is TGTGCCAGTAGTATAGGGACTAGGGATCAGCCCCAGCATTTT. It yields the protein CASSIGTRDQPQHF. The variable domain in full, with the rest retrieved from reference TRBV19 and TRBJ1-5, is DGGITQSPKYLFRKEGQNVTLSCEQNLNHDAMYWYRQDPGQGLRLIYYSQIVNDFQKGDIAEGYSVSREKKESFPLTVTSAQKNPTAFYLCASSIGTRDQPQHFGDGTRLSIL.

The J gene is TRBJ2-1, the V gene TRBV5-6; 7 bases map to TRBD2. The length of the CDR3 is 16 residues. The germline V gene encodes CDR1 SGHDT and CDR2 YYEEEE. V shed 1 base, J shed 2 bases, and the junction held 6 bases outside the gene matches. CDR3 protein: CASSLMSGETYNEQFF. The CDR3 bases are TGTGCCAGCAGCTTGATGAGCGGGGAAACCTACAATGAGCAGTTCTTC. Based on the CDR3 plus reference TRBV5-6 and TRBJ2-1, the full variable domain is DAGVTQSPTHLIKTRGQQVTLRCSPKSGHDTVSWYQQALGQGPQFIFQYYEEEERQRGNFPDRFSGHQFPNYSSELNVNALLLGDSALYLCASSLMSGETYNEQFFGPGTRLTVL.

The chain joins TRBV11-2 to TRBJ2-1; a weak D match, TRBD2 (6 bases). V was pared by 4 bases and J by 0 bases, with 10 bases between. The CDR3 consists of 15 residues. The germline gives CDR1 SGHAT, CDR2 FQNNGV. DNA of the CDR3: TGTGCCAGCAGCTCCCGGGACTTCTCCTACAATGAGCAGTTCTTC. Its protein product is CASSSRDFSYNEQFF.

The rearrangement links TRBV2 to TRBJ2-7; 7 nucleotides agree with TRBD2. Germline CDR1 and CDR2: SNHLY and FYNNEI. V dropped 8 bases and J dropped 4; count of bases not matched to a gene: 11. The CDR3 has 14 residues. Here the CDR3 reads CASRPGLGTYEQYF. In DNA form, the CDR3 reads TGTGCCAGCCGACCCGGACTAGGGACTTACGAGCAGTACTTC.

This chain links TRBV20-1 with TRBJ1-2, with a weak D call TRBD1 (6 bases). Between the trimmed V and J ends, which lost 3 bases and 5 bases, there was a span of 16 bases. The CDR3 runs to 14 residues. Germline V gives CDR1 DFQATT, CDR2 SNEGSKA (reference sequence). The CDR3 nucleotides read TGCAGTGCTAGTGCGTCAGGGGAACGATATGGCTACACCTTC. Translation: CSASASGERYGYTF.

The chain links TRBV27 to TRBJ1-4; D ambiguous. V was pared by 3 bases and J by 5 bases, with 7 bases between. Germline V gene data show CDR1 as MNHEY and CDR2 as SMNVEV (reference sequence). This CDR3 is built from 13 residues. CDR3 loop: CASSFSRNEKLFF. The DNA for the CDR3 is TGTGCCAGCAGTTTCTCACGGAATGAAAAACTGTTTTTT.

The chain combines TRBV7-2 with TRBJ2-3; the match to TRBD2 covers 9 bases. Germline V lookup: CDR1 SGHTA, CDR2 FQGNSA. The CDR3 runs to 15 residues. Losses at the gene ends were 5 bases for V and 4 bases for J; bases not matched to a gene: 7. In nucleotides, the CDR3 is TGTGCCAGCAGCCTAGAGGTAGCGGGAGCAGATACGCAGTATTTT. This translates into CASSLEVAGADTQYF. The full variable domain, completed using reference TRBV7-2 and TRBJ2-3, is GAGVSQSPSNKVTEKGKDVELRCDPISGHTALYWYRQSLGQGLEFLIYFQGNSAPDKSGLPSDRFSAERTGGSVSTLTIQRTQQEDSAVYLCASSLEVAGADTQYFGPGTRLTVL.

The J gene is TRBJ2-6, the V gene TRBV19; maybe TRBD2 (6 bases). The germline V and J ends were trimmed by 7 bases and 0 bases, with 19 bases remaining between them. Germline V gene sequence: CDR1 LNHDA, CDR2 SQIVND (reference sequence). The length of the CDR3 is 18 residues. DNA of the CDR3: TGTGCCAGTAAACTTGGGGGGTCTGGGCTCTCTGGGGCCAACGTCCTGACTTTC. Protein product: CASKLGGSGLSGANVLTF.

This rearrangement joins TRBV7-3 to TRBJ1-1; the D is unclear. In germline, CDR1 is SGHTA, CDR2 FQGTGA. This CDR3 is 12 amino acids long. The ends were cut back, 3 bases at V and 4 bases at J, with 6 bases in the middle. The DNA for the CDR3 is TGTGCCAGCAGCTTCAAACTCACTGAAGCTTTCTTT. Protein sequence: CASSFKLTEAFF.